This is a list of T cell receptor beta chains from one sample in a study of blood T cell repertoires in COVID-19. TCRdb's copy holds only in-frame clones and misses some; the assay was immunoSEQ multiplex PCR. The sample lists tens of thousands of clones; about nine tenths were seen once. Sequences were obtained from peripheral blood. Every receptor here comes from a man aged 50-60 years with active or convalescent COVID-19. The CDR3 runs from the conserved cysteine through the conserved F or W. D genes are given only for firm matches. Expanded clones are given a class, and other clones once, few, many or no size at all.

TRBV28	-	TRBJ2-3	-	TGTGCCAGCAGTTCCCACGGGGGAGTCGACACAGATACGCAGTATTTT	CASSSHGGVDTDTQYF
TRBV18	-	TRBJ1-3	TRBD1	TGTGCCAGCTCCTTACAACAGGGGGCCTCTGGAAACACCATATATTTT	CASSLQQGASGNTIYF
TRBV6-4	-	TRBJ2-1	-	TGTGCCAGCAGTGATGATAGCGGAAGTAACAATGAGCAGTTCTTC	CASSDDSGSNNEQFF
TRBV7-6	-	TRBJ1-5	-	TGTGCCAGCAGCCCGAGTAGCAATCAGCCCCAGCATTTT	CASSPSSNQPQHF
TRBV24-1	-	TRBJ1-6	TRBD1	TGTGCCACCCGGACAGGGGGCGCGAGTTCACCCCTCCACTTT	CATRTGGASSPLHF
TRBV14	few	TRBJ2-2	-	TGTGCCAGCAGCCGACACAAGAACACCGGGGAGCTGTTTTTT	CASSRHKNTGELFF
TRBV7-6	-	TRBJ2-1	-	TGTGCCAGCAGCCCGCCCAGGGGATATGAGCAGTTCTTC	CASSPPRGYEQFF
TRBV18	-	TRBJ1-5	TRBD1	TGTGCCAGCTCTCCCGACAGGGATCAGCCCCAGCATTTT	CASSPDRDQPQHF
TRBV27	-	TRBJ1-1	-	TGTGCCAGCAGTTTATCACCAGATTCCTCCACTGAAGCTTTCTTT	CASSLSPDSSTEAFF
TRBV5-6	-	TRBJ2-5	-	TGTGCCAGCAGCTTGGGACTCCCCCGGAGAGAGACCCAGTACTTC	CASSLGLPRRETQYF
TRBV27	-	TRBJ2-5	-	TGTGCCAGCAGTTTATACCCGCAGAAGGAGACCCAGTACTTC	CASSLYPQKETQYF
TRBV6-2/TRBV6-3	-	TRBJ1-2	TRBD1	TGTGCCAGCAGTTACATAACCGGGACAGGATACCCCTATGGCTACACCTTC	CASSYITGTGYPYGYTF
TRBV19	-	TRBJ1-2	TRBD1	TGTGCCAGTAGATTCCAGGGGGCGGAGGGCTACACCTTC	CASRFQGAEGYTF
TRBV6-1	-	TRBJ2-7	TRBD2	TGTGCCAGCAGTGAAGCGTGGGAGGGTTCCTACGAGCAGTACTTC	CASSEAWEGSYEQYF
TRBV28	-	TRBJ1-6	TRBD1	TGTGCCAGCAGTTATCAGACAGGGGGCAATAATTCACCCCTCCACTTT	CASSYQTGGNNSPLHF
TRBV11-2	-	TRBJ2-1	TRBD2	TGTGCCAGCAGACGGAGTTCGGGACTAGCGGTAAATGAGCAGTTCTTC	CASRRSSGLAVNEQFF
TRBV27	-	TRBJ1-5	TRBD1	TGTGCCAGCTCCTCCAGCCCAGGACAGGAGATCAATCAGCCCCAGCATTTT	CASSSSPGQEINQPQHF
TRBV2	-	TRBJ2-3	TRBD2	TGTGCCAGCAAGCTAGCGGGGGGGCTAGATACGCAGTATTTT	CASKLAGGLDTQYF